The 9 T cell receptor beta chains given below trace back to one sample, sequenced in a study of blood T cell repertoires in COVID-19. TCRdb's copy holds only in-frame clones and misses some; the assay was immunoSEQ multiplex PCR. The sample has about 210,000 clones; around four fifths are singletons. Sequencing was carried out using PBMCs or T cells enriched from blood (not recorded which). Receptors were obtained from a man aged 35-49 years who had recovered from COVID-19.

The gene calls are TRBV28 and TRBJ2-3, with TRBD2 identical over 8 bases. The CDR3 loop spans 16 amino acids. V lost 5 bases and J lost 2; bases outside the gene matches: 9. Germline CDR1 MDHEN, CDR2 SYDVKM. Here the CDR3 DNA reads TGTGCCAGCAGTCCCGGACTAGCTGTTAACACAGATACGCAGTATTTT. Encoded protein: CASSPGLAVNTDTQYF.

This clone turned up a few times. The V and J genes are TRBV19 and TRBJ1-1; 9 nucleotides line up with TRBD1. J lost 5 bases, V lost 6 bases, and 7 bases had no gene match. Germline CDR1 is LNHDA and CDR2 is SQIVND (reference sequence). The CDR3 totals 14 residues. The CDR3 loop is CASRRGQGGTEAFF. As DNA, the CDR3 is TGTGCCAGTAGGAGGGGACAGGGTGGAACTGAAGCTTTCTTT.

This clone has at least ten counts. The chain uses TRBV5-1 and TRBJ1-2, with D possibly being TRBD1 (6 bases). The CDR3 runs 13 residues. Germline values: CDR1 SGHRS, CDR2 YFSETQ. Trimming left V 5 bases short and J 6 bases short, with 14 bases between. CDR3 in DNA: TGCGCCAGCAGTACCCAGGGGTGGGATGGCTACACCTTC. Its protein is CASSTQGWDGYTF.

In its sample, this clone was seen a few times. CDR3 region: CASRERLAKNIQYF. DNA of the CDR3: TGTGCCAGCAGAGAGCGACTCGCCAAAAACATTCAGTACTTC. This sequence joins TRBV2 and TRBJ2-4; D unresolved. The V gene's germline CDR1 is SNHLY and CDR2 FYNNEI. The CDR3 runs to 14 residues. Trimming removed 6 bases at V and 1 base at J, with 10 bases between.

The chain is built from TRBV4-1 and TRBJ1-2; D remains ambiguous. The length of the CDR3 is 17 residues. Trimming removed 2 bases at V and 4 bases at J, with 20 bases between. Germline V gene sequence: CDR1 MGHRA, CDR2 YSYEKL. The CDR3 sequence: CASSQLAMNLNRYGYTF. CDR3 nucleotides: TGCGCCAGCAGCCAATTAGCGATGAATTTGAATCGCTATGGCTACACCTTC.

The chain combines TRBV19 with TRBJ2-6; D gene uncertain. With 6 bases removed from V and 0 bases from J, the gap between germline ends came to 9 bases. The germline gives CDR1 LNHDA, CDR2 SQIVND (reference sequence). The length of the CDR3 is 15 residues. CDR3 coding DNA: TGTGCCAGTAGGACGGGTTCCTCTGGGGCCAACGTCCTGACTTTC. Its translation is CASRTGSSGANVLTF.

The CDR3 spells CATSRRVGGSPLHF. DNA for the CDR3: TGTGCCACCAGTCGCAGGGTCGGCGGTTCACCCCTCCACTTT. This chain uses TRBV15 with TRBJ1-6; D is perhaps TRBD1 (5 bases). V gave up 6 bases and J gave up 9 bases, with 15 bases separating them. The germline gives CDR1 LNHNV, CDR2 YYDKDF (reference sequence). This CDR3 region has 14 residues. The whole variable domain, filled in from reference TRBV15 and TRBJ1-6, reads DAMVIQNPRYQVTQFGKPVTLSCSQTLNHNVMYWYQQKSSQAPKLLFHYYDKDFNNEADTPDNFQSRRPNTSFCFLDIRSPGLGDTAMYLCATSRRVGGSPLHFGNGTRLTVT.

The sample holds many counts of this clone. This chain links TRBV7-6 with TRBJ1-4; 8 positions match TRBD1. The CDR3 is 20 amino acids. Unmatched junction bases numbered 17, after V lost 5 bases and J lost 0 bases. Germline CDR1 is SGHVS and CDR2 is FNYEAQ. CDR3 in DNA: TGTGCCAGCAGCCGCCGCCCAAAAGGACAGGGAACAACAACTAATGAAAAACTGTTTTTT. Residues: CASSRRPKGQGTTTNEKLFF.

The rearrangement uses TRBV9 and TRBJ2-3, with TRBD2 matching over 9 bases. The CDR3 totals 16 residues. The ends lost 3 bases at V and 0 bases at J; junction bases unmatched: 5. Germline CDR1 SGDLS, CDR2 YYNGEE. As DNA, the CDR3 is TGTGCCAGCAGCGGTAGACTAGCGGAAAGCACAGATACGCAGTATTTT. Translating gives CASSGRLAESTDTQYF. The full variable domain, rest sourced from reference TRBV9 and TRBJ2-3, is DSGVTQTPKHLITATGQRVTLRCSPRSGDLSVYWYQQSLDQGLQFLIQYYNGEERAKGNILERFSAQQFPDLHSELNLSSLELGDSALYFCASSGRLAESTDTQYFGPGTRLTVL.